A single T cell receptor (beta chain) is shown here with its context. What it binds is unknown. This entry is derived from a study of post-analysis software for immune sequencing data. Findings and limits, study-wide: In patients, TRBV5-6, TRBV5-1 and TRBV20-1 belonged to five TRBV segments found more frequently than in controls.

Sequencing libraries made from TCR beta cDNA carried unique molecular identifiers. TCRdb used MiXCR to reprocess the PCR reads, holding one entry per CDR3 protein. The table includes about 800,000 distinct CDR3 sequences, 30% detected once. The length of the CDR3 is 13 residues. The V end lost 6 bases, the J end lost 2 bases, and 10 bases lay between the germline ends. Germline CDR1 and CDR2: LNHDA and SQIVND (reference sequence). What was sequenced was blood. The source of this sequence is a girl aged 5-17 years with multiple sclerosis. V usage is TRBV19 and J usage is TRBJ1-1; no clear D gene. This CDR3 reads CASRAELNTEAFF. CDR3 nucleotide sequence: TGTGCCAGTAGGGCAGAACTTAACACTGAAGCTTTCTTT.